The 32 T cell receptor beta chains below were found in one sample sequenced in a study of blood T cell repertoires in COVID-19. Sequenced by immunoSEQ multiplex PCR; TCRdb stores in-frame clones only, minus some. This table has approximately 40,000 clones, about 80% appearing once. The sequenced sample consisted of peripheral blood. The receptor source for this set is a man of 80 years or more with active or convalescent COVID-19.

The rearrangement uses TRBV5-5 and TRBJ2-3; tentatively, D is TRBD1 (5 bases). Trimming stripped 0 bases from V and 3 bases from J, with 5 bases between. The CDR3 loop spans 13 amino acids. Per germline, CDR1 SGHKS and CDR2 YYEKEE (reference sequence). The CDR3 DNA is TGTGCCAGCAGCTTGGACAGGACAGATACGCAGTATTTT. Translating gives CASSLDRTDTQYF.

The genes are TRBV11-2 and TRBJ2-1; 10 nucleotides agree with TRBD1. The germline V gene encodes CDR1 SGHAT and CDR2 FQNNGV. V lost 4 bases to trimming and J lost 10 bases; unmatched junction nucleotides: 7. The CDR3 sequence is 14 residues long. CDR3 region: CASSSETGGREQFF. The CDR3 DNA reads TGTGCCAGCAGCTCCGAGACAGGGGGCAGGGAGCAGTTCTTC. Full variable domain (missing parts from reference TRBV11-2 and TRBJ2-1): EAGVAQSPRYKIIEKRQSVAFWCNPISGHATLYWYQQILGQGPKLLIQFQNNGVVDDSQLPKDRFSAERLKGVDSTLKIQPAKLEDSAVYLCASSSETGGREQFFGPGTRLTVL.

CDR3 sequence: CASKSGQLAYEQYF. In DNA, the CDR3 is TGTGCCAGTAAGTCCGGACAGCTAGCCTACGAGCAGTACTTC. This sequence joins TRBV19 and TRBJ2-7, with D tentatively TRBD1 (6 bases). Germline V gene lookup returns CDR1 LNHDA and CDR2 SQIVND (reference sequence). Trimming stripped 7 bases from V and 2 bases from J, with 15 bases between. This CDR3 region has 14 residues. Filled out from reference TRBV19 and TRBJ2-7, the complete variable domain reads DGGITQSPKYLFRKEGQNVTLSCEQNLNHDAMYWYRQDPGQGLRLIYYSQIVNDFQKGDIAEGYSVSREKKESFPLTVTSAQKNPTAFYLCASKSGQLAYEQYFGPGTRLTVT.

V gene TRBV6-6 combines with J gene TRBJ2-7; 11 bases line up with TRBD1. There are 14 residues in the CDR3. CDR1 MNHNY and CDR2 SVGAGI come from the germline V gene (reference sequence). J was trimmed by 4 bases and V by 6 bases; bases with no gene match: 5. The CDR3 sequence: CASSKGDRGYEQYF. The CDR3 DNA sequence: TGTGCCAGCAGCAAGGGGGACAGGGGGTACGAGCAGTACTTC.

J is TRBJ1-2 and V is TRBV5-4; D is unresolved. Per germline, CDR1 SGHNT and CDR2 YYREEE (reference sequence). The CDR3 length is 14 residues. V was pared by 3 bases and J by 2 bases, with 11 bases between. This chain's CDR3 is CASSSAGGNYGYTF. Here the CDR3 DNA reads TGTGCCAGCAGCTCGGCGGGCGGAAACTATGGCTACACCTTC.

DNA of the CDR3: TGTGCCAGCGCGGACAGCGCGAACACCGGGGAGCTGTTTTTT. Protein sequence: CASADSANTGELFF. This chain uses TRBV6-4 with TRBJ2-2; D might be TRBD1 (6 bases). V lost 8 bases, J lost 0 bases, and 10 bases lay in between. Germline V gives CDR1 MRHNA, CDR2 SNTAGT. The CDR3 runs 14 residues.

V and J are TRBV27 and TRBJ2-4; D is uncertain. The ends were cut back, 6 bases at V and 1 base at J, with 10 bases in the middle. The CDR3 loop spans 14 amino acids. Germline V gene lookup returns CDR1 MNHEY and CDR2 SMNVEV (reference sequence). CDR3: CASREHGAKNIQYF. For the CDR3, the DNA is TGTGCCAGCAGGGAGCACGGGGCCAAAAACATTCAGTACTTC.

V gene TRBV18 combines with J gene TRBJ1-5; 9 bases map to TRBD1. V dropped 8 bases and J dropped 4; count of bases not matched to a gene: 18. The CDR3 spans 18 residues. CDR1 KGHSH and CDR2 LQKENI come from the germline V gene. As DNA, the CDR3 is TGTGCCAGCGGACACGCTTCACGGGACAGGGAAATTAATCAGCCCCAGCATTTT. It specifies CASGHASRDREINQPQHF.

This clone appeared a single time. The rearrangement joins TRBV9 to TRBJ2-5, with 11 bases identical to TRBD2. The CDR3 is made up of 15 amino acids. The germline V gene encodes CDR1 SGDLS and CDR2 YYNGEE. After removal of 2 bases from V and 4 bases from J, the junction contained 4 bases not matched to a gene. The CDR3 coding sequence is TGTGCCAGCAGCGTTAGCGGGGGGGCGCTAGAGACCCAGTACTTC. This encodes CASSVSGGALETQYF. Drawing the rest from reference TRBV9 and TRBJ2-5, the complete variable domain is DSGVTQTPKHLITATGQRVTLRCSPRSGDLSVYWYQQSLDQGLQFLIQYYNGEERAKGNILERFSAQQFPDLHSELNLSSLELGDSALYFCASSVSGGALETQYFGPGTRLLVL.

The V and J genes are TRBV10-3 and TRBJ2-2, with 9 nucleotides matching TRBD1. This CDR3 has 16 amino acids. Germline-derived CDR1 and CDR2 are ENHRY and SYGVKD. V was clipped by 1 base and J by 10 bases; unmatched bases: 10. CDR3 protein: CAISEWDRALREELFF. The CDR3 DNA is TGTGCCATCAGTGAGTGGGACAGGGCTTTAAGAGAGGAGCTGTTTTTT.

V and J are TRBV4-2 and TRBJ1-6, with D hard to call. The CDR3 extends over 18 amino acids. The ends were cut back, 0 bases at V and 6 bases at J, with 18 bases in the middle. Germline lookup yields CDR1 LGHNA and CDR2 YNFKEQ. CDR3 loop: CASSQEGHEGSINSPLHF. The CDR3 DNA reads as TGTGCCAGCAGCCAAGAAGGTCACGAAGGGAGTATTAATTCACCCCTCCACTTT.

The rearrangement uses TRBV4-1 and TRBJ2-7; D perhaps matches TRBD2 (5 bases). Trimming removed 2 bases at V and 5 bases at J, with 13 bases between. CDR1 and CDR2 from the germline V gene are MGHRA and YSYEKL. The CDR3 is made up of 14 amino acids. The CDR3 sequence is CASSQSKGVHEQYF. DNA of the CDR3: TGCGCCAGCAGCCAATCGAAGGGAGTCCACGAGCAGTACTTC.

V gene TRBV5-1 combines with J gene TRBJ2-1; D unresolved. V lost 2 bases to trimming and J lost 4 bases, with 10 bases between them. Germline lookup yields CDR1 SGHRS and CDR2 YFSETQ. The CDR3 extends over 14 amino acids. The DNA for the CDR3 is TGCGCCAGCAGCTTACTACCAACTTACAATGAGCAGTTCTTC. It is translated as CASSLLPTYNEQFF.

This clone was observed once. The chain couples TRBV9 to TRBJ2-2; 12 bases align to TRBD2. The CDR3 spans 16 residues. Germline CDR1 SGDLS, CDR2 YYNGEE. V shed 2 bases and J 7 bases; nucleotides not matched to a gene: 6. CDR3 coding DNA: TGTGCCAGCAGCGTTCTAGCGGGAGGGCCCGGCGGGGAGCTGTTTTTT. Its protein is CASSVLAGGPGGELFF.

J is TRBJ2-1 and V is TRBV6-5; D might be TRBD1 (6 bases). V lost 1 base and J 5 bases, leaving 12 bases between the germline ends. Germline-derived CDR1 and CDR2 are MNHEY and SVGAGI. The CDR3 is 15 residues long. The CDR3 DNA sequence: TGTGCCAGCAGTTACTGGGGGCGGCCAGACAATGAGCAGTTCTTC. This encodes CASSYWGRPDNEQFF.

J is TRBJ2-7 and V is TRBV14; 13 bases match TRBD2. The CDR3 has 17 amino acids. The germline gives CDR1 SGHDN, CDR2 FVKESK. The V and J ends lost 1 base and 3 bases, in that order; junction bases with no gene match: 6. For the CDR3, the DNA is TGTGCCAGCAGCCAAGTAAGGACTAGCGGGAGTCTCTACGAGCAGTACTTC. Protein product: CASSQVRTSGSLYEQYF.

The V call is TRBV5-1, the J call TRBJ1-1; D might be TRBD1 (5 bases). With 2 bases removed from V and 0 bases from J, the gap between germline ends came to 8 bases. The CDR3 consists of 14 residues. CDR1 is SGHRS and CDR2 is YFSETQ in the germline V gene. The CDR3 nucleotides read TGCGCCAGCAGCTTCGCGGGACTGAACACTGAAGCTTTCTTT. Translating it yields CASSFAGLNTEAFF.

This rearrangement joins TRBV5-1 to TRBJ2-5; 9 nucleotides match TRBD2. Germline values: CDR1 SGHRS, CDR2 YFSETQ. V shed 0 bases, J shed 5 bases, and the junction held 8 bases outside the gene matches. This CDR3 region has 16 residues. CDR3 loop: CASSLDPAGGWETQYF. The CDR3 DNA follows: TGCGCCAGCAGCTTGGATCCAGCGGGGGGATGGGAGACCCAGTACTTC. The variable domain in full, with the rest retrieved from reference TRBV5-1 and TRBJ2-5, is KAGVTQTPRYLIKTRGQQVTLSCSPISGHRSVSWYQQTPGQGLQFLFEYFSETQRNKGNFPGRFSGRQFSNSRSEMNVSTLELGDSALYLCASSLDPAGGWETQYFGPGTRLLVL.

The genes are TRBV5-6 and TRBJ2-7; possible D gene TRBD2, 5 bases. Germline V lookup: CDR1 SGHDT, CDR2 YYEEEE. V was pared by 2 bases and J by 6 bases, with 6 bases between. This CDR3 contains 11 residues. The CDR3 here is CASSLRGEQYF. The CDR3 DNA is TGTGCCAGCAGCTTACGGGGCGAGCAGTACTTC.

This chain joins TRBV10-3 and TRBJ2-7; 8 bases agree with TRBD2. The CDR3 loop spans 12 amino acids. Per germline, CDR1 ENHRY and CDR2 SYGVKD. Unmatched junction bases numbered 6, after V lost 8 bases and J lost 6 bases. As DNA, the CDR3 is TGTGCCATCGGCCGGGGGGGGCTCGAGCAGTACTTC. Translation: CAIGRGGLEQYF.

The chain uses TRBV5-1 and TRBJ1-1; D is undetermined. Trimming removed 4 bases at V and 0 bases at J, with 7 bases between. The CDR3 runs to 13 residues. The V gene's germline CDR1 is SGHRS and CDR2 YFSETQ. For the CDR3, the DNA is TGCGCCAGCAGCCTAAGCATGAACACTGAAGCTTTCTTT. Amino acid sequence: CASSLSMNTEAFF.

V usage is TRBV14 and J usage is TRBJ1-6, with D possibly TRBD1 on 6 matching bases. The CDR3 consists of 14 residues. Trimming pared 2 bases from V and 10 bases from J, leaving 12 bases between. Germline V CDR1 and CDR2: SGHDN, FVKESK. CDR3 bases: TGTGCCAGCAGCCAAACAGGGACGAGATCACCCCTCCACTTT. Amino acid sequence: CASSQTGTRSPLHF.

The gene calls are TRBV6-6 and TRBJ1-6; 8 nucleotides agree with TRBD1. The CDR3 has 18 residues. The germline CDR1 and CDR2 sequences are MNHNY and SVGAGI (reference sequence). V lost 5 bases to trimming and J lost 0 bases; unmatched junction nucleotides: 9. In DNA, the CDR3 is TGTGCCAGCAGTCACAGGGGGTCCATTAGCTCCTATAATTCACCCCTCCACTTT. Translating it yields CASSHRGSISSYNSPLHF.

The V gene is TRBV7-3, the J gene TRBJ2-3; D is possibly TRBD2 (5 bases). The CDR3 extends over 15 amino acids. From germline, CDR1 is SGHTA and CDR2 FQGTGA. Trimming shortened V by 1 base and J by 1 base, and 9 bases separated the two germline ends. The CDR3 region is CASSLIASRTDTQYF. The CDR3 DNA is TGTGCCAGCAGCTTAATAGCGTCCCGCACAGATACGCAGTATTTT.

The rearrangement uses TRBV9 and TRBJ1-2; possibly TRBD1 for D (5 bases). Germline CDR1 is SGDLS and CDR2 is YYNGEE. V lost 0 bases and J 6 bases, leaving 12 bases between the germline ends. The CDR3 runs 14 residues. DNA for the CDR3: TGTGCCAGCAGCGTAGTCCAGGGAGGGGATGGCTACACCTTC. Protein: CASSVVQGGDGYTF.

Here the CDR3 reads CASSVVGGWETQYF. CDR3 in DNA: TGTGCCAGCAGCGTAGTAGGGGGCTGGGAGACCCAGTACTTC. The V call is TRBV9, the J call TRBJ2-5; 7 bases are shared with TRBD1. The CDR3 runs to 14 residues. Unmatched junction bases numbered 4, after V lost 0 bases and J lost 5 bases. Per germline, CDR1 SGDLS and CDR2 YYNGEE.

J is TRBJ2-7 and V is TRBV2; a weak D match, TRBD1 (6 bases). The CDR3 spans 15 residues. Between the trimmed V and J ends, which lost 3 bases and 1 base, there was a span of 13 bases. The V gene's germline CDR1 is SNHLY and CDR2 FYNNEI. The CDR3 here is CASSERSGQSYEQYF. The CDR3 DNA reads TGTGCCAGCAGTGAGCGTTCGGGACAATCCTACGAGCAGTACTTC.

The J gene is TRBJ2-1, the V gene TRBV19; 8 bases line up with TRBD2. Germline CDR1 reads LNHDA; CDR2 reads SQIVND (reference sequence). This CDR3 comprises 15 residues. V trimming: 3 bases; J trimming: 5 bases; junction bases outside the gene matches: 6. In nucleotides, the CDR3 is TGTGCCAGTAGTATGGGCGGGAGGATTGACAATGAGCAGTTCTTC. Translating gives CASSMGGRIDNEQFF.

The chain has TRBV27 and TRBJ2-7; 11 bases are a match to TRBD2. The CDR3 totals 16 residues. The V gene end was trimmed by 3 bases and the J gene end by 6 bases; junction bases not matched to a gene: 10. Per the germline V gene, CDR1 is MNHEY and CDR2 is SMNVEV (reference sequence). This CDR3 reads CASSFLSGRALIEQYF. The CDR3 DNA sequence: TGTGCCAGCAGTTTCCTTAGCGGGAGGGCCCTCATCGAGCAGTACTTC.

The chain is built from TRBV4-1 and TRBJ2-3; 10 nucleotides align to TRBD2. The V gene end was trimmed by 1 base and the J gene end by 3 bases; junction bases not matched to a gene: 7. The CDR3 sequence is 17 residues long. The germline V gene encodes CDR1 MGHRA and CDR2 YSYEKL. CDR3 loop: CASSQGSGGAMTDTQYF. DNA for the CDR3: TGCGCCAGCAGCCAAGGAAGCGGGGGGGCCATGACAGATACGCAGTATTTT.

The chain combines TRBV14 with TRBJ1-4, with D maybe TRBD1 (5 bases). CDR1 and CDR2 from the germline V gene are SGHDN and FVKESK. Between the trimmed V and J ends, which lost 1 base and 10 bases, there was a span of 13 bases. The CDR3 extends over 14 amino acids. The CDR3, as DNA: TGTGCCAGCAGCCAAGGGCAGGGAACGCCAAAACTGTTTTTT. It encodes CASSQGQGTPKLFF.

The chain has TRBV7-2 and TRBJ1-4, with 10 bases fitting TRBD1. Germline CDR1 SGHTA, CDR2 FQGNSA. The J segment lost 7 bases and the V segment lost 5 bases, leaving 7 bases of the junction unmatched. The CDR3 extends over 15 amino acids. The CDR3: CASSLRQGAVEKLFF. The CDR3 nucleotides read TGTGCCAGCAGCCTCCGACAGGGGGCCGTTGAAAAACTGTTTTTT.